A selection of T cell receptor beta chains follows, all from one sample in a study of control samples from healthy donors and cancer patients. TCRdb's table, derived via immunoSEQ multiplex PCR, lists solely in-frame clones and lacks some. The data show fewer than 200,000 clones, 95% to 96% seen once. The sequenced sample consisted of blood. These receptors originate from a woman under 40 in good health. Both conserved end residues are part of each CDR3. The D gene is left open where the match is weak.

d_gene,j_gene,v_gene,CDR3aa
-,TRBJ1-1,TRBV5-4,CASSIGTYDTEAFF
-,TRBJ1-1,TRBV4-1,CASSQGRSRNTEAFF
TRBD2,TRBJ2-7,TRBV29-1,CSVVLLAGGPFEQYF
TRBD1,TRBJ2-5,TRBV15,CATSRGPGQGEETQYF
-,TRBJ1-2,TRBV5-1,CASSRDTRNYGYTF
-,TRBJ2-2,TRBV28,CASSLGAAGVGAGELFF
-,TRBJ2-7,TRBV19,CASSRDRLSYEQYF
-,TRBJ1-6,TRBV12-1,CASGRQASSYNSPLHF
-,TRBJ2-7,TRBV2,CASSWSASLSYEQYF
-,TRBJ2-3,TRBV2,CATQPFLPATDTQYF
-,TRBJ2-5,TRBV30,CAWSPRETQYF
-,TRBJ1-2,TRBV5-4,CASSSQQGPGGYTF
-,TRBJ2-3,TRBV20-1,CSASITGRGSHLAKERSDTQYF
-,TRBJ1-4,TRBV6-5,CASGPRAYNEKLFF
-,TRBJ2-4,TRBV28,CASSSRASAKNIQYF
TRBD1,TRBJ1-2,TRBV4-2,CASSQTDRGYGYTF
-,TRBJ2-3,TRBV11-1,CASSLAGLITDTQYF
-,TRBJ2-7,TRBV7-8,CASSLLMTGYYEQYF
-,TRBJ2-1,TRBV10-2,CASRASGAGGNEQFF
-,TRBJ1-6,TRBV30,CAWNGQGNSPLHF
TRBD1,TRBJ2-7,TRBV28,CASLLAGGYEQYF
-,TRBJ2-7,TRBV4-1,CASSPEELASEQYF
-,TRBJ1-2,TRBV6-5,CASSQGYYGYTF
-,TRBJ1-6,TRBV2,CASSLLSRTTPLHF
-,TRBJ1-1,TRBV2,CASSQTRAGNTEAFF
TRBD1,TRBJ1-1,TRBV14,CASSPRDSWTEAFF
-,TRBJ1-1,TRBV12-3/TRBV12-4,CASSRTGRTEAFF
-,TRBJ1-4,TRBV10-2,CASRGGEKLFF
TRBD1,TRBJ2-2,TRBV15,CATRGQLGTGELFF
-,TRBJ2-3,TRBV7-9,CASSIKGGTDTQYF